The source of this T cell receptor (beta chain) is a study of CD8 T cells in cerebrospinal fluid in Alzheimer's disease. Whole-study findings and limits: Expanded clones of at least 3% were commoner in Alzheimer's patients than healthy subjects.

CSF cells were profiled by 10X single-cell V(D)J and 5' expression. From its re-call of the 10x single-cell sequencing reads, TCRdb lists each CDR3 protein once, without DNA. This sample's table has 960 or so distinct CDR3 sequences. The CDR3 has 17 residues. CDR1 is MNHNY and CDR2 is SVGAGI in the germline V gene (reference sequence). This clonotype is called medium-sized (0.01 to 0.1%) based on its frequency. Its antigen is not known. The sample comprised cerebrospinal fluid. The V and J genes are TRBV6-6 and TRBJ2-5; with no DNA, the TCRdb D assignment of TRBD2 cannot be verified. This clonotype was obtained from a human donor with mild cognitive impairment. The CDR3 protein is CASSPGLAGGPRETQYF.